This TCR beta chain comes out of a study of T cell responses to AZD1222 COVID-19 vaccine. Of note for this clone: The antigen is unknown.

Whole-study findings and limits: Spike-specific TCRs gained breadth and depth after people received two AZD1222 doses. Donors, mostly white British, included more females; clonal diversity was possibly underestimated.

Sequencing was performed with immunoSEQ multiplex PCR; in TCRdb, only in-frame clones are kept and a portion is missing. This sample has under 150,000 clones, with 89% found just once. This CDR3 region has 11 residues. With V trimmed by 6 bases and J by 8 bases, 2 bases remained unmatched. Per the germline V gene, CDR1 is MNHEY and CDR2 is SVGAGI. The source material was peripheral blood, sampled 28 days after the second AZD1222 dose. This chain connects TRBV6-5 to TRBJ1-1, with 8 bases fitting TRBD1. The TCR comes from an adult who received the AZD1222 COVID-19 vaccine. The CDR3 reads CASRQGAEAFF. Written as DNA, the CDR3 is TGTGCCAGCAGGCAGGGGGCAGAAGCTTTCTTT.